This T cell receptor beta chain was profiled in a study of cytomegalovirus exposure and HLA in healthy donors. Study-level points and caveats: Some highly shared sequence variants likely arose as a pipeline artifact. Across all donors, roughly uniform sequencing depth was an assumption of the presence/absence analyses. Association of a missense DCLRE1C variant with TCR beta V- and J-gene trimming was reported in a later analysis.

To note about this clone: Its specificity is unknown.

Between the trimmed V and J ends, which lost 1 base and 5 bases, there was a span of 12 bases. Looked up from germline, CDR1 is SGHAT and CDR2 is FQNNGV. The CDR3 totals 15 residues. Researchers ran the PCR with 60 Vbeta and 13 Jbeta primers. Clones were read by immunoSEQ multiplex PCR, and TCRdb kept only the in-frame ones, dropping some. The table has more than 150,000 clones, 84% seen once. Sequencing was done on a sample of PBMCs. V gene TRBV11-2 combines with J gene TRBJ1-5; D is unclear. The TCR was taken from a woman in her 50s in good health and CMV-seropositive. CDR3 loop: CASSLGQAVDQPQHF. The CDR3 DNA sequence: TGTGCCAGCAGCTTAGGGCAGGCAGTCGATCAGCCCCAGCATTTT.